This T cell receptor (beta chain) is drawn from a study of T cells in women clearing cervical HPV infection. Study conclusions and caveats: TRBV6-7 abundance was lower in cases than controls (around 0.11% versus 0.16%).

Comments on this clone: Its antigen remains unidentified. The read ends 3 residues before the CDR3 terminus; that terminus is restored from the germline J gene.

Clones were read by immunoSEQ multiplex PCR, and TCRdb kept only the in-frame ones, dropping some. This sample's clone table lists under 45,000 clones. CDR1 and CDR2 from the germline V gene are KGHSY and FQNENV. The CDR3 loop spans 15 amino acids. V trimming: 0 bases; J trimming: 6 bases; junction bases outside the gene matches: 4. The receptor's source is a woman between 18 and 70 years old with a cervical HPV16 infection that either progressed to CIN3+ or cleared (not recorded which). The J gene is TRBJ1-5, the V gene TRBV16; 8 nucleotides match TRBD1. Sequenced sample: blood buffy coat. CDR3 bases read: TGTGCCAGCAGCCAATCAGGACAGGGTGTTCAGCCC. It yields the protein CASSQSGQGVQP. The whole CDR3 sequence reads CASSQSGQGVQPQHF.